The 17 T cell receptor beta chains reported below all come from one sample, sequenced in a study of cytomegalovirus exposure and HLA in healthy donors. 60 Vbeta and 13 Jbeta primers were used in PCR. The assay was immunoSEQ multiplex PCR, and TCRdb's table has in-frame clones only and misses some. The sample lists about 160,000 clones; around four fifths were seen once. The sample was PBMCs. The receptors stem from a woman aged 18-29 years in good health and CMV-seronegative.

V gene TRBV6-6 combines with J gene TRBJ2-1; 7 positions match TRBD1. Germline assignment: CDR1 MNHNY and CDR2 SVGAGI (reference sequence). V trimming: 6 bases; J trimming: 9 bases; junction bases outside the gene matches: 5. This CDR3 is built from 12 residues. The CDR3 nucleotides are TGTGCCAGCAGCACCAACAGGGGTGAGCAGTTCTTC. Its protein product is CASSTNRGEQFF.

The rearrangement links TRBV21-1 to TRBJ2-7; the DNA was not used to check the table's D call, TRBD1. TRBV21-1 is termed a pseudogene. This CDR3 is built from 15 residues. The CDR3 DNA is TGTGCCAGCAGCAAAGGCCCCCGGGACAGTTACGAGCAGTACTTC. This translates into CASSKGPRDSYEQYF.

The chain links TRBV10-3 to TRBJ2-2; tentative D call: TRBD1 (6 bases). The CDR3 runs 13 residues. CDR1 ENHRY and CDR2 SYGVKD come from the germline V gene. The ends were cut back, 6 bases at V and 8 bases at J, with 13 bases in the middle. The CDR3 region is CAISPTGTGELFF. DNA for the CDR3: TGTGCCATCAGCCCCACAGGGACGGGGGAGCTGTTTTTT.

The V and J genes are TRBV9 and TRBJ1-1; D may be TRBD1 (6 bases). The CDR3 has 14 residues. V shed 0 bases and J shed 8 bases, with 14 bases lying between them. The germline gives CDR1 SGDLS, CDR2 YYNGEE. The CDR3 sequence is CASSVGGAGQEAFF. CDR3 in DNA: TGTGCCAGCAGCGTAGGTGGTGCTGGACAGGAAGCTTTCTTT.

This sequence joins TRBV6-5 and TRBJ1-5; 8 positions agree with TRBD1. The CDR3 contains 14 residues. Unmatched junction bases numbered 6, after V lost 5 bases and J lost 6 bases. Germline V CDR1 and CDR2: MNHEY, SVGAGI. CDR3 residues: CASSRRTGFQPQHF. In nucleotides, the CDR3 is TGTGCCAGCAGTCGACGGACAGGGTTTCAGCCCCAGCATTTT.

The chain links TRBV2 to TRBJ2-3, with TRBD2 matching 7 bases. CDR1 and CDR2 (germline): SNHLY, FYNNEI. V lost 5 bases, J lost 2 bases, and 10 bases stayed unmatched. This CDR3 has 16 amino acids. The CDR3 sequence: CASSPEGLPTTDTQYF. The CDR3 DNA follows: TGTGCCAGCAGTCCGGAGGGACTACCAACCACAGATACGCAGTATTTT.

The J gene is TRBJ1-2, the V gene TRBV19; tentative D call: TRBD1 (6 bases). With 4 bases removed from V and 4 bases from J, the gap between germline ends came to 13 bases. Germline lookup yields CDR1 LNHDA and CDR2 SQIVND (reference sequence). The CDR3 length is 14 residues. CDR3 nucleotides: TGTGCCAGTAGTAGTCGGACAGAAATCTATGGCTACACCTTC. It translates to CASSSRTEIYGYTF. The full variable domain, completed using reference TRBV19 and TRBJ1-2, is DGGITQSPKYLFRKEGQNVTLSCEQNLNHDAMYWYRQDPGQGLRLIYYSQIVNDFQKGDIAEGYSVSREKKESFPLTVTSAQKNPTAFYLCASSSRTEIYGYTFGSGTRLTVV.

The chain is built from TRBV5-1 and TRBJ2-1; D not certain. V was pared by 0 bases and J by 6 bases, with 10 bases between. The V gene's germline CDR1 is SGHRS and CDR2 YFSETQ. The CDR3 totals 14 residues. The CDR3 DNA sequence: TGCGCCAGCAGCTTGGCTTCGCTAGTCAATGAGCAGTTCTTC. It codes for CASSLASLVNEQFF.

This clone was counted a single time. This chain joins TRBV21-1 and TRBJ1-2. TRBV21-1 is described as a pseudogene. The CDR3 runs to 14 residues. DNA of the CDR3: TGTGCCAGCAGCAGAAAGGGGGGGGGCTATGGCTACACCTTC. Protein sequence: CASSRKGGGYGYTF.

V and J are TRBV19 and TRBJ1-2, with 8 bases that match TRBD1. The CDR3 totals 13 residues. Per the germline V gene, CDR1 is LNHDA and CDR2 is SQIVND (reference sequence). V shed 4 bases, J shed 9 bases, and the junction held 7 bases outside the gene matches. The CDR3 coding sequence is TGTGCCAGTAGTACAGACAGGGGTGGAAGCTACACCTTC. Protein product: CASSTDRGGSYTF.

This chain uses TRBV15 with TRBJ2-1; D is perhaps TRBD1 (6 bases). Looked up from germline, CDR1 is LNHNV and CDR2 is YYDKDF (reference sequence). With 3 bases removed from V and 3 bases from J, the gap between germline ends came to 15 bases. The CDR3 loop spans 16 amino acids. The CDR3 DNA reads as TGTGCCACCAGCAGCAGGGGCGTGACAGGCTACAATGAGCAGTTCTTC. Its translation: CATSSRGVTGYNEQFF.

The chain joins TRBV27 to TRBJ1-5; D is perhaps TRBD1 (5 bases). This CDR3 region has 12 residues. Germline lookup yields CDR1 MNHEY and CDR2 SMNVEV (reference sequence). The V gene lost 6 bases and the J gene lost 4 bases, with 7 bases spanning the gap. The CDR3 protein is CASRRGNQPQHF. The CDR3 DNA sequence: TGTGCCAGCAGACGGGGGAATCAGCCCCAGCATTTT.

V is TRBV7-9 and J is TRBJ1-5; D unresolved. The germline V gene encodes CDR1 SEHNR and CDR2 FQNEAQ (reference sequence). The CDR3 extends over 13 amino acids. Between the trimmed V and J ends, which lost 3 bases and 2 bases, there was a span of 5 bases. CDR3 sequence reads: CASSFQGNQPQHF. For the CDR3, the DNA is TGTGCCAGCAGCTTCCAGGGCAATCAGCCCCAGCATTTT.

The chain uses TRBV10-2 and TRBJ1-2, with TRBD1 as a possible D gene (5 bases). Germline values: CDR1 WSHSY, CDR2 SAAADI. Trimming removed 6 bases at V and 3 bases at J, with 11 bases between. This CDR3 region has 13 residues. The CDR3 nucleotides read TGCGCCAGCAGCCCTGCGGGGGACTATGGCTACACCTTC. It encodes CASSPAGDYGYTF.

This rearrangement joins TRBV6-1 to TRBJ2-7; 7 bases agree with TRBD1. CDR1 and CDR2 (germline): MNHNS, SASEGT. This CDR3 is 14 amino acids long. With V trimmed by 4 bases and J by 2 bases, 5 bases remained unmatched. CDR3 sequence: CASSVTGDTYEQYF. DNA for the CDR3: TGTGCCAGCAGTGTTACAGGGGATACCTACGAGCAGTACTTC.

The V call is TRBV5-1, the J call TRBJ2-7, with a weak D call TRBD1 (5 bases). The CDR3 sequence is 14 residues long. Germline CDR1 reads SGHRS; CDR2 reads YFSETQ. The ends were cut back, 4 bases at V and 3 bases at J, with 14 bases in the middle. In DNA form, the CDR3 reads TGCGCCAGCAGCCCCAGGGCCCCGGGCTACGAGCAGTACTTC. Protein sequence: CASSPRAPGYEQYF.

This chain uses TRBV6-1 with TRBJ2-2, with D possibly matching TRBD1 (5 bases). Trimming took off 2 bases at V and 4 bases at J, with 14 bases between the two ends. This CDR3 region has 16 residues. Per germline, CDR1 MNHNS and CDR2 SASEGT. CDR3: CASSERGSPGTGELFF. The CDR3 nucleotides read TGTGCCAGCAGTGAAAGGGGTAGCCCGGGCACCGGGGAGCTGTTTTTT.